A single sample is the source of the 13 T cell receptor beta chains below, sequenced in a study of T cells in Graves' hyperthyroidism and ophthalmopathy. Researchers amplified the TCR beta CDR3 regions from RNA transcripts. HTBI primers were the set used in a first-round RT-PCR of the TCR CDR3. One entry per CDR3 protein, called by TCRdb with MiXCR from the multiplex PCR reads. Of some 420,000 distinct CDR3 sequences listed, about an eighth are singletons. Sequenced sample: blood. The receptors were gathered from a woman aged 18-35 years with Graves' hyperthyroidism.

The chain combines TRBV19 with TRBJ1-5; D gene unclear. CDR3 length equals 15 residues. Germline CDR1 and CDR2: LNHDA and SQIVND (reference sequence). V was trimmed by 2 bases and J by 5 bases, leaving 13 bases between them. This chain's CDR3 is CASSIFGDGHQPQHF. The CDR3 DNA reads TGTGCCAGTAGTATATTCGGGGATGGTCATCAGCCCCAGCATTTT.

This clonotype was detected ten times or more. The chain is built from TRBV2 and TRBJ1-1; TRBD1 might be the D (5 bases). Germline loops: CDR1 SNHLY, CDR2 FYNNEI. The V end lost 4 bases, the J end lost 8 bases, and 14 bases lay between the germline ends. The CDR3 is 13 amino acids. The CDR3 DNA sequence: TGTGCCAGCAGTGGGTTGGGGGACCTAGAAGCTTTCTTT. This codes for CASSGLGDLEAFF.

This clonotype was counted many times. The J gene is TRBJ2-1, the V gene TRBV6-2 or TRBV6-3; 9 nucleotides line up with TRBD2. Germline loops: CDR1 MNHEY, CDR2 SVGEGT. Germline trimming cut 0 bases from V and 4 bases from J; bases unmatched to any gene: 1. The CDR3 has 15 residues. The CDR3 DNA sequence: TGTGCCAGCAGTTACTCGCTAGCGGGGTACAATGAGCAGTTCTTC. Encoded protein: CASSYSLAGYNEQFF.

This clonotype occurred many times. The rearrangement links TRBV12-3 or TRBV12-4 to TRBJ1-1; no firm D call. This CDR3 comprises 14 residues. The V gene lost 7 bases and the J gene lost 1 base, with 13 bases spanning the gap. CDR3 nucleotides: TGTGCCAGCACCCTTGATGGGTGGAACACTGAAGCTTTCTTT. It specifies CASTLDGWNTEAFF.

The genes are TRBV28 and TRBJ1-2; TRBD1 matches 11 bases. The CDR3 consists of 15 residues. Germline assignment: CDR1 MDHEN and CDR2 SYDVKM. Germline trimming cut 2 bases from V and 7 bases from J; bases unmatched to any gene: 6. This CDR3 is CASSLGTGGGGGYTF. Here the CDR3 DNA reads TGTGCCAGCAGTTTAGGGACAGGGGGGGGTGGTGGCTACACCTTC.

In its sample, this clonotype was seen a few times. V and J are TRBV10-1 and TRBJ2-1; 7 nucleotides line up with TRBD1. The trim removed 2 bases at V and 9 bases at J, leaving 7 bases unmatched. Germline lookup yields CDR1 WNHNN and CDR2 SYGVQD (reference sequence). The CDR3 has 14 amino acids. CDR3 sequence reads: CASSEATGVGEQFF. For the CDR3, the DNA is TGCGCCAGCAGTGAGGCAACAGGGGTGGGTGAGCAGTTCTTC.

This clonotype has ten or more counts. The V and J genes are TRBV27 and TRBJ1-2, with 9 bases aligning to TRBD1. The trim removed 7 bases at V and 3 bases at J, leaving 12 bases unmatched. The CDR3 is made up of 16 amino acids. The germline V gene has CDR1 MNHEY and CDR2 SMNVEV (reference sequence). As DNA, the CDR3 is TGTGCCAGCAAGGGGGGACAGGGCCAAGCGGACTATGGCTACACCTTC. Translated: CASKGGQGQADYGYTF.

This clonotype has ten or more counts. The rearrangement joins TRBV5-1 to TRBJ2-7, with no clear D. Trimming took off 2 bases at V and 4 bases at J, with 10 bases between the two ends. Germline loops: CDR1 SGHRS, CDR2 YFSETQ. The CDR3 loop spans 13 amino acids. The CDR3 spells CASSLSDPYEQYF. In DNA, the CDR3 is TGCGCCAGCAGCTTATCGGACCCATACGAGCAGTACTTC.

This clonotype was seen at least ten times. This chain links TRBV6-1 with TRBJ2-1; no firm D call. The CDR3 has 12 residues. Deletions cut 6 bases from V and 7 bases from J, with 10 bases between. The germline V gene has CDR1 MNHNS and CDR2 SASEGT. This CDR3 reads CASRPDWNEQFF. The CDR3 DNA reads TGTGCCAGCAGGCCAGACTGGAATGAGCAGTTCTTC.

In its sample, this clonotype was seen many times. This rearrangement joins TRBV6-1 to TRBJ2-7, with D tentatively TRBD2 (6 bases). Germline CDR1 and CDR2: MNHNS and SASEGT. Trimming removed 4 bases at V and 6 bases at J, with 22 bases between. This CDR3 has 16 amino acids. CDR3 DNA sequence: TGTGCCAGCAGTGTAACCACCCGGGACTCCCGTGCCGAGCAGTACTTC. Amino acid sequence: CASSVTTRDSRAEQYF.

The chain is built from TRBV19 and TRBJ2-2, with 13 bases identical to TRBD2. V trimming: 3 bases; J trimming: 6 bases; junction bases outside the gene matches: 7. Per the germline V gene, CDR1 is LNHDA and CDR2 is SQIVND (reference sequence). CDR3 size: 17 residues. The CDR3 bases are TGTGCCAGTAGTATCGGACTAGCGGGAGTTTGGTCCGGGGAGCTGTTTTTT. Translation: CASSIGLAGVWSGELFF.

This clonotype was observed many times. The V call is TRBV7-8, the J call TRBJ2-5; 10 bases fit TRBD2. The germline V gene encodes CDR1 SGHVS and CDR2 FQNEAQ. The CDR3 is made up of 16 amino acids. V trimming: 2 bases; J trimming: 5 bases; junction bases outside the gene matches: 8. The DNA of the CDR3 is TGTGCCAGCAGCTTATTCGCTAGCGGGAGTACGGAGACCCAGTACTTC. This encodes CASSLFASGSTETQYF.

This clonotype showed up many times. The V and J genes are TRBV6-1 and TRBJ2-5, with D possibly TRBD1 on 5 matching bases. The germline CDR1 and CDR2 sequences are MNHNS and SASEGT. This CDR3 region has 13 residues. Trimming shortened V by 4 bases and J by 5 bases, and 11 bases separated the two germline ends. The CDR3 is CASSGSRVETQYF. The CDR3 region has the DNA TGTGCCAGCAGTGGTTCCAGGGTTGAGACCCAGTACTTC.